These 27 T cell receptor beta chains originate from one sample sequenced in a study of OX40 agonist ivuxolimab in advanced cancers. Measured with immunoSEQ multiplex PCR; TCRdb has only the in-frame clones, and not every one. The data show tens of thousands of clones, roughly 84% seen once. The source material was CD4+ or CD8+ T cells sorted from blood, sampled in a trial of the OX40 agonist ivuxolimab. The receptors derive from an adult with an advanced solid tumor such as melanoma, head and neck, liver or kidney cancer.

The table lists this clone with a count of one. The chain joins TRBV5-4 to TRBJ1-6; no clear D. With 3 bases removed from V and 10 bases from J, the gap between germline ends came to 11 bases. The CDR3 consists of 13 residues. Germline V gene lookup returns CDR1 SGHNT and CDR2 YYREEE (reference sequence). The CDR3 here is CASSSEAGSPLHF. In nucleotides, the CDR3 is TGTGCCAGCAGCTCGGAGGCGGGATCACCCCTCCACTTT.

The chain links TRBV28 to TRBJ1-1; D is uncertain. This CDR3 comprises 10 residues. Deletions cut 6 bases from V and 5 bases from J, with 4 bases between. In germline, CDR1 is MDHEN, CDR2 SYDVKM. Here the CDR3 reads CASSGTEAFF. The CDR3 DNA sequence: TGTGCCAGCAGCGGAACTGAAGCTTTCTTT. The complete variable domain, with remaining parts taken from reference TRBV28 and TRBJ1-1, reads DVKVTQSSRYLVKRTGEKVFLECVQDMDHENMFWYRQDPGLGLRLIYFSYDVKMKEKGDIPEGYSVSREKKERFSLILESASTNQTSMYLCASSGTEAFFGQGTRLTVV.

The rearrangement uses TRBV12-5 and TRBJ1-6; D might be TRBD1 (5 bases). This CDR3 is built from 16 residues. V dropped 0 bases and J dropped 7 bases, with 13 bases sitting between them. Germline values: CDR1 LGHNT, CDR2 FRNRAP. CDR3 coding DNA: TGTGCTAGTGGTTTGGTGCGGGGGACGGAGAATTCACCCCTCCACTTT. This gives the protein CASGLVRGTENSPLHF.

V and J are TRBV7-3 and TRBJ2-2; TRBD2 agrees at 7 bases. Germline V gene lookup returns CDR1 SGHTA and CDR2 FQGTGA. The CDR3 covers 14 residues. V lost 2 bases to trimming and J lost 5 bases; unmatched junction nucleotides: 2. The CDR3 DNA sequence: TGTGCCAGCAGCTTAGTTAGCGGGACCGGGGAGCTGTTTTTT. Protein: CASSLVSGTGELFF. Together with reference TRBV7-3 and TRBJ2-2, the CDR3 gives the full variable domain: GAGVSQTPSNKVTEKGKYVELRCDPISGHTALYWYRQSLGQGPEFLIYFQGTGAADDSGLPNDRFFAVRPEGSVSTLKIQRTERGDSAVYLCASSLVSGTGELFFGEGSRLTVL.

This chain uses TRBV15 with TRBJ2-7, with TRBD2 matching 9 bases. Germline CDR1 LNHNV, CDR2 YYDKDF (reference sequence). After removal of 2 bases from V and 5 bases from J, the junction contained 4 bases not matched to a gene. CDR3 size: 14 residues. This CDR3 reads CATSRSGTSNEQYF. CDR3 nucleotides: TGTGCCACCAGCAGATCCGGGACTAGCAACGAGCAGTACTTC.

The chain employs TRBV2 and TRBJ2-5; D may be TRBD1 (6 bases). Germline CDR1 and CDR2: SNHLY and FYNNEI. Trimming took off 6 bases at V and 4 bases at J, with 15 bases between the two ends. CDR3 length equals 14 residues. CDR3 DNA: TGTGCCAGCAGAGCATCCGGGACATCAGAGACCCAGTACTTC. Translating it yields CASRASGTSETQYF.

The J gene is TRBJ1-4, the V gene TRBV18; TRBD1 matches at 7 bases. CDR3 length equals 16 residues. Trimming took 2 bases from V and 0 from J; bases not matched to a gene: 3. The germline gives CDR1 KGHSH, CDR2 LQKENI. The DNA of the CDR3 is TGTGCCAGCTCACCAGAGGGGGCCGCAACTAATGAAAAACTGTTTTTT. Translating gives CASSPEGAATNEKLFF. Full variable domain (outside the CDR3, taken from reference TRBV18 and TRBJ1-4): NAGVMQNPRHLVRRRGQEARLRCSPMKGHSHVYWYRQLPEEGLKFMVYLQKENIIDESGMPKERFSAEFPKEGPSILRIQQVVRGDSAAYFCASSPEGAATNEKLFFGSGTQLSVL.

The J gene is TRBJ2-5, the V gene TRBV6-6; unclear D gene. Trimming took 7 bases from V and 1 from J, leaving 7 bases between them. This CDR3 comprises 12 residues. CDR1 MNHNY and CDR2 SVGAGI come from the germline V gene (reference sequence). The CDR3 nucleotides read TGTGCCAGCACCGGGTCCCAAGAGACCCAGTACTTC. Its protein is CASTGSQETQYF.

V usage is TRBV2 and J usage is TRBJ2-5; maybe TRBD1 (6 bases). V lost 7 bases and J lost 6, with 21 bases in between. CDR1 and CDR2 from the germline V gene are SNHLY and FYNNEI. This CDR3 has 15 residues. CDR3 sequence: CASKEGSSRGKTQYF. CDR3 bases: TGTGCCAGCAAAGAAGGTAGCTCGAGGGGGAAGACCCAGTACTTC.

The CDR3 nucleotides are TGTGCCATCAGTGGTAATGGGGTTGGCAATCAGCCCCAGCATTTT. As protein: CAISGNGVGNQPQHF. The chain combines TRBV10-3 with TRBJ1-5; D not certain. The germline V gene encodes CDR1 ENHRY and CDR2 SYGVKD. The ends were cut back, 4 bases at V and 2 bases at J, with 12 bases in the middle. The CDR3 runs 15 residues.

V and J are TRBV5-4 and TRBJ2-3; no clear D. This CDR3 is 11 amino acids long. CDR1 and CDR2 from the germline V gene are SGHNT and YYREEE (reference sequence). V dropped 1 base and J dropped 6 bases, with 3 bases sitting between them. DNA of the CDR3: TGTGCCAGCAGCTTGAGGGATACGCAGTATTTT. Residues: CASSLRDTQYF. Full variable domain (outside the CDR3, taken from reference TRBV5-4 and TRBJ2-3): ETGVTQSPTHLIKTRGQQVTLRCSSQSGHNTVSWYQQALGQGPQFIFQYYREEENGRGNFPPRFSGLQFPNYSSELNVNALELDDSALYLCASSLRDTQYFGPGTRLTVL.

The chain carries TRBV5-1 and TRBJ2-2, with 7 bases lining up with TRBD2. Trimming cost V 2 bases and J 3 bases; bases outside gene matches: 4. This CDR3 comprises 15 residues. Germline V lookup: CDR1 SGHRS, CDR2 YFSETQ. CDR3 DNA: TGCGCCAGCAGCTTTGGGACTACCTACACCGGGGAGCTGTTTTTT. Translated: CASSFGTTYTGELFF.

The chain has TRBV6-5 and TRBJ2-5; maybe TRBD1 (5 bases). The CDR3 is 14 amino acids. Trimming removed 2 bases from V and 0 bases from J, with 7 bases in between. Germline V gene data show CDR1 as MNHEY and CDR2 as SVGAGI. As DNA, the CDR3 is TGTGCCAGCAGTTACGGGGCGTACCAAGAGACCCAGTACTTC. This sequence encodes CASSYGAYQETQYF.

The CDR3 sequence is CASSPLDRAGNEQFF. In DNA, the CDR3 is TGTGCCAGCTCACCCCTCGACAGGGCAGGGAATGAGCAGTTCTTC. This chain connects TRBV18 to TRBJ2-1; TRBD1 agrees at 7 bases. The CDR3 extends over 15 amino acids. J lost 7 bases, V lost 3 bases, and 9 bases had no gene match. The V gene's germline CDR1 is KGHSH and CDR2 LQKENI.

CDR3 coding DNA: TGTGCCAGCAGTTACGAGGAGACCCAGTACTTC. Translated: CASSYEETQYF. The gene calls are TRBV6-5 and TRBJ2-5; D gene unclear. Germline CDR1 reads MNHEY; CDR2 reads SVGAGI. CDR3 length equals 11 residues. Trimming pared 2 bases from V and 5 bases from J, leaving 3 bases between.

The genes are TRBV5-1 and TRBJ2-5; no reliable D call. The CDR3 loop spans 13 amino acids. The V gene lost 2 bases and the J gene lost 5 bases, with 10 bases spanning the gap. Germline assignment: CDR1 SGHRS and CDR2 YFSETQ. The DNA of the CDR3 is TGCGCCAGCAGCTTTATAGTGGGGGAGACCCAGTACTTC. Its translation is CASSFIVGETQYF.

V gene TRBV20-1 combines with J gene TRBJ2-1; unclear D gene. The CDR3 has 11 residues. The germline gives CDR1 DFQATT, CDR2 SNEGSKA (reference sequence). The V gene lost 6 bases and the J gene lost 7 bases, with 10 bases spanning the gap. CDR3 coding DNA: TGCAGTGCCCCCCGCCGGAATGAGCAGTTCTTC. It translates to CSAPRRNEQFF.

The J gene is TRBJ2-2, the V gene TRBV5-4; 8 bases are a match to TRBD1. The CDR3 runs to 15 residues. Losses at the gene ends were 4 bases for V and 5 bases for J; bases not matched to a gene: 7. Germline V CDR1 and CDR2: SGHNT, YYREEE (reference sequence). CDR3 region: CASSQDRGGTGELFF. In nucleotides, the CDR3 is TGTGCCAGCAGCCAAGACAGGGGTGGAACCGGGGAGCTGTTTTTT.

The genes are TRBV5-4 and TRBJ2-7, with D possibly being TRBD2 (6 bases). The V end was cut by 2 bases, the J end by 3 bases, with 12 bases between. The germline gives CDR1 SGHNT, CDR2 YYREEE (reference sequence). CDR3 length equals 14 residues. CDR3 in amino acids: CASSFGGQIYEQYF. CDR3 DNA: TGTGCCAGCAGCTTCGGAGGGCAGATCTACGAGCAGTACTTC. Drawing the rest from reference TRBV5-4 and TRBJ2-7, the complete variable domain is ETGVTQSPTHLIKTRGQQVTLRCSSQSGHNTVSWYQQALGQGPQFIFQYYREEENGRGNFPPRFSGLQFPNYSSELNVNALELDDSALYLCASSFGGQIYEQYFGPGTRLTVT.

The chain has TRBV19 and TRBJ1-3; D gene uncertain. Germline lookup yields CDR1 LNHDA and CDR2 SQIVND (reference sequence). Trimming removed 5 bases at V and 0 bases at J, with 11 bases between. The CDR3 contains 15 residues. The CDR3 loop is CASSLDGSSGNTIYF. The CDR3 region has the DNA TGTGCCAGTAGTTTGGACGGGAGCTCTGGAAACACCATATATTTT.

The gene calls are TRBV19 and TRBJ1-5, with 8 bases aligning to TRBD1. The CDR3 has 15 amino acids. The germline gives CDR1 LNHDA, CDR2 SQIVND (reference sequence). J was trimmed by 3 bases and V by 7 bases; bases with no gene match: 8. The CDR3 DNA sequence: TGTGCCAGTATTAAGGGGGACAGGCCCAATCAGCCCCAGCATTTT. It translates to CASIKGDRPNQPQHF.

The V and J genes are TRBV7-9 and TRBJ2-7; D is ambiguous. CDR1 and CDR2 from the germline V gene are SEHNR and FQNEAQ (reference sequence). There are 14 residues in the CDR3. Trimming stripped 3 bases from V and 5 bases from J, with 14 bases between. The CDR3 spells CASSFERWGNEQYF. In nucleotides, the CDR3 is TGTGCCAGCAGCTTTGAAAGATGGGGAAACGAGCAGTACTTC.

J is TRBJ1-3 and V is TRBV4-2, with TRBD1 matching 9 bases. The CDR3 is made up of 16 amino acids. The V gene end was trimmed by 4 bases and the J gene end by 4 bases; junction bases not matched to a gene: 8. The germline V gene encodes CDR1 LGHNA and CDR2 YNFKEQ. The CDR3 spells CASSRGTGSGGNTIYF. CDR3 nucleotide sequence: TGTGCCAGCAGCCGGGGGACAGGGTCCGGGGGAAACACCATATATTTT.

J is TRBJ1-6 and V is TRBV6-1, with TRBD1 matching 7 bases. The germline V gene has CDR1 MNHNS and CDR2 SASEGT. Trimming removed 1 base from V and 7 bases from J; junction bases left unmatched: 4. CDR3 size: 15 residues. The CDR3 reads CASSEEGTANSPLHF. CDR3 in DNA: TGTGCCAGCAGTGAAGAGGGGACAGCGAATTCACCCCTCCACTTT.

This rearrangement joins TRBV10-3 to TRBJ2-1; D unclear. The CDR3 has 13 amino acids. V lost 2 bases to trimming and J lost 5 bases, with 7 bases between them. CDR1 is ENHRY and CDR2 is SYGVKD in the germline V gene. The CDR3 is CAISEGTDNEQFF. The CDR3 nucleotides read TGTGCCATCAGTGAGGGCACAGACAATGAGCAGTTCTTC.

The gene calls are TRBV10-2 and TRBJ1-1, with D tentatively TRBD1 (6 bases). The CDR3 loop spans 15 amino acids. The germline V gene encodes CDR1 WSHSY and CDR2 SAAADI. V lost 6 bases and J 1 base, leaving 15 bases between the germline ends. The chain's CDR3 is CASRAHREENTEAFF. DNA for the CDR3: TGCGCCAGCAGGGCACACAGGGAGGAGAACACTGAAGCTTTCTTT.

The chain couples TRBV28 to TRBJ2-1, with TRBD2 matching 8 bases. This CDR3 spans 15 amino acids. CDR1 and CDR2 (germline): MDHEN, SYDVKM. Trimming took 6 bases from V and 7 from J; bases not matched to a gene: 11. CDR3 loop: CASSRRGGQVNEQFF. CDR3 nucleotide sequence: TGTGCCAGCAGCAGACGGGGGGGGCAAGTGAATGAGCAGTTCTTC.